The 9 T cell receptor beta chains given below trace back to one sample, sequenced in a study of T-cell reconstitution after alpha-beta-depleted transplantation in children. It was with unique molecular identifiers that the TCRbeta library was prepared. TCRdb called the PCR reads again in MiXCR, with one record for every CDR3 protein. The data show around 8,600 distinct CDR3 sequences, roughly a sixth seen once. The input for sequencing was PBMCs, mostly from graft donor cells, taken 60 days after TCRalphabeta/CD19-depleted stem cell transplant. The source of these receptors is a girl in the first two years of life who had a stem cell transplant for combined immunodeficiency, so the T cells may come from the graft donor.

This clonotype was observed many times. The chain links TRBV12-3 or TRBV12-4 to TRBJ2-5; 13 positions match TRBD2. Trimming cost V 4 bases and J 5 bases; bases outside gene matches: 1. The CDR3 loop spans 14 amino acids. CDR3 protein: CASSSTSGGETQYF. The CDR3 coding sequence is TGTGCCAGCAGTTCGACTAGCGGGGGGGAGACCCAGTACTTC.

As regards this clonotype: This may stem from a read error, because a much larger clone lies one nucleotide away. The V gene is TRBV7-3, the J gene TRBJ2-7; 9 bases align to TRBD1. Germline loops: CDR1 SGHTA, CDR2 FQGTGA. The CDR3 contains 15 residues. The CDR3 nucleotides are TGTCCCAGCAGCTTAACGGGACAGGGTTTTGACGAGCAGTACTTC. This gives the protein CPSSLTGQGFDEQYF. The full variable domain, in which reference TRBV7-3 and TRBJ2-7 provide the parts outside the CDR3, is GAGVSQTPSNKVTEKGKYVELRCDPISGHTALYWYRQSLGQGPEFLIYFQGTGAADDSGLPNDRFFAVRPEGSVSTLKIQRTERGDSAVYLCPSSLTGQGFDEQYFGPGTRLTVT.

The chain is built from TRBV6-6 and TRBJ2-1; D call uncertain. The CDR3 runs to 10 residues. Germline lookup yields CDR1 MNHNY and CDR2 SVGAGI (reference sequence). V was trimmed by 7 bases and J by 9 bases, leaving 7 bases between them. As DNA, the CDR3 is TGTGCCAGCACCCTCATTGAGCAGTTCTTC. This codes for CASTLIEQFF.

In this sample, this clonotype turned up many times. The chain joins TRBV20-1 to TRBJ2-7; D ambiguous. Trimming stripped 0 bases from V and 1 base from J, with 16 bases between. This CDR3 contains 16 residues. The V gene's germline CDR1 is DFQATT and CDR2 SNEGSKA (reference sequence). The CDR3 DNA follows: TGCAGTGCTAGAGATTTTAGAGGTCCGATATCCTACGAGCAGTACTTC. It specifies CSARDFRGPISYEQYF.

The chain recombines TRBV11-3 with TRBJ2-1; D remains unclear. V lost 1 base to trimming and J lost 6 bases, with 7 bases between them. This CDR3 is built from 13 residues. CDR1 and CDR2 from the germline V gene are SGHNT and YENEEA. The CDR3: CASSLVLINEQFF. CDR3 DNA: TGTGCCAGCAGCTTAGTGTTGATCAATGAGCAGTTCTTC.

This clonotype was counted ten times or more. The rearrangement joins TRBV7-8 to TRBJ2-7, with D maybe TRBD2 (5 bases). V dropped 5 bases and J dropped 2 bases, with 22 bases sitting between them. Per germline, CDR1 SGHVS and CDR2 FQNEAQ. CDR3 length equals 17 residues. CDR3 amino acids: CASSPSWMARAPYEQYF. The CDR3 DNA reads TGTGCCAGCAGCCCTTCGTGGATGGCGCGGGCTCCCTACGAGCAGTACTTC.

The CDR3 spells CASSQLGGPNTGELFF. CDR3 DNA: TGTGCCAGCAGTCAACTTGGAGGTCCGAACACCGGGGAGCTGTTTTTT. The chain carries TRBV9 and TRBJ2-2, with a possible D match to TRBD2 (5 bases). The CDR3 has 16 residues. Germline values: CDR1 SGDLS, CDR2 YYNGEE. Trimming took off 5 bases at V and 0 bases at J, with 14 bases between the two ends.

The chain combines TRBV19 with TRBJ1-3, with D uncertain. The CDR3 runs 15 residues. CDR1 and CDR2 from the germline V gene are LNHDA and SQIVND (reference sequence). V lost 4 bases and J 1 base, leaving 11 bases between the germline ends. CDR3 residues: CASSTHRRSGNTIYF. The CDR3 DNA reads TGTGCCAGTAGTACCCACAGACGTTCTGGAAACACCATATATTTT.

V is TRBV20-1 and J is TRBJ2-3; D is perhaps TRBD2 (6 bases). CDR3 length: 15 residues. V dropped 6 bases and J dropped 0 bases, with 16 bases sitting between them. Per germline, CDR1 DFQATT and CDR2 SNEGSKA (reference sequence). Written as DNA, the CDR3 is TGCAGTGCCGAGTTACGGGGGACTAGCACAGATACGCAGTATTTT. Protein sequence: CSAELRGTSTDTQYF.